Listed below are T cell receptor beta chains from one sample, sequenced in a study of T cells in Graves' hyperthyroidism and ophthalmopathy. TCRdb re-analysed the multiplex PCR reads in MiXCR, keeping a single row per CDR3 protein. The data show nearly 600,000 distinct CDR3 sequences, with about 14% seen just once and 5.8% held by the top ten. The sample comprised blood. The receptors originated from a woman aged 30 to 39 with Graves' hyperthyroidism that later progressed to Graves' ophthalmopathy. Each CDR3 is given with its conserved first and last residue. The D gene is left open where the match is weak. The listing skips clone size in some rows; elsewhere it reads once, few, many or a size class.

TRBV28	TRBD2	few	TRBJ2-7	TGTGCCAGCAGTCCTGACCGACTAGCGGTAGACTACGAGCAGTACTTC	CASSPDRLAVDYEQYF
TRBV27	NA	NA	TRBJ1-5	TGTGCCAGCAGTTGGGCCCTTGGGAGCAATCAGCCCCAGCATTTT	CASSWALGSNQPQHF
TRBV20-1	TRBD2	few	TRBJ2-1	TGCAGTGCTAGAGGGTCAGCGGGGCGCCTTGGGAAGCAGTTCTTC	CSARGSAGRLGKQFF
TRBV10-3	NA	many	TRBJ1-2	TGTGCCATCAGTGTTGTAGGGACCTATGGCTACACCTTC	CAISVVGTYGYTF
TRBV24-1	NA	many	TRBJ2-3	TGTGCCAGCAGGGGTAACACAGATACGCAGTATTTT	CASRGNTDTQYF
TRBV28	NA	NA	TRBJ2-1	TGTGCCAGCAGTGAAAAAGGGAGGTCCTACAATGAGCAGTTCTTC	CASSEKGRSYNEQFF
TRBV5-1	NA	NA	TRBJ2-1	TGCGCCAGCAGCTTGGGACATATCAATGAGCAGTTCTTC	CASSLGHINEQFF
TRBV3-1	TRBD2	many	TRBJ2-5	TGTGCCAGCAGCCAAGAGAGGACTAGCGATCAAGAGACCCAGTACTTC	CASSQERTSDQETQYF
TRBV28	TRBD1	NA	TRBJ1-5	TGTGCCAGCAGTTTTGGGACAGGGATCTCACAGCCCCAGCATTTT	CASSFGTGISQPQHF
TRBV6-1	TRBD2	few	TRBJ2-1	TGTGCCAGCAAAAGGACTAGCGGGAGGGGGTTAGGGACCTACAATGAGCAGTTCTTC	CASKRTSGRGLGTYNEQFF
TRBV7-2	TRBD1	many	TRBJ1-1	TGTGCCAGCAGCTTACCGGGACAGGGGGCGAATGAAGCTTTCTTT	CASSLPGQGANEAFF
TRBV6-1	NA	many	TRBJ2-7	TGTGCCAGCAGCCGTCCCTCCTACGAGCAGTACTTC	CASSRPSYEQYF
TRBV6-1	TRBD2	once	TRBJ2-7	TGTGCCAGCAGCAATAGCGGGAGCGGGTACGAGCAGTACTTC	CASSNSGSGYEQYF
TRBV3-1	NA	many	TRBJ1-4	TGTGCCAGCAGCCAAGAAGGATGGACAGATGCTAATGAAAAACTGTTTTTT	CASSQEGWTDANEKLFF
TRBV12-3/TRBV12-4	TRBD1	many	TRBJ1-1	TGTGCCAGCAGTGGGGACAGGGGGCCATCCACTGAAGCTTTCTTT	CASSGDRGPSTEAFF
TRBV2	TRBD2	NA	TRBJ2-5	TGTGCCAGCAGTGATCGGACTAGCGGGAGTGGGACCCAGTACTTC	CASSDRTSGSGTQYF
TRBV4-2	NA	NA	TRBJ2-5	TGTGCCAGCAGCCAAGATGATCGGAAAGAGACCCAGTACTTC	CASSQDDRKETQYF
TRBV4-1	TRBD1	NA	TRBJ2-5	TGCGCCAGCAGCCAGACGACAGGGGAAGAGACCCAGTACTTC	CASSQTTGEETQYF
TRBV4-1	NA	few	TRBJ2-7	TGCGCCAGCAGCCAGCCCGCCGGGTACGAGCAGTACTTC	CASSQPAGYEQYF
TRBV12-3/TRBV12-4	NA	many	TRBJ1-1	TGTGCCAGCAGTCAAGGTGGGGTGAACACTGAAGCTTTCTTT	CASSQGGVNTEAFF
TRBV5-6	NA	many	TRBJ1-2	TGTGCCAGCAGCTTGACGGTTATAGCTAACTATGGCTACACCTTC	CASSLTVIANYGYTF
TRBV28	NA	many	TRBJ1-3	TGTGCCAGCAGTCCCATGCCAGGCGCCGGGGGGGGAAACACCATATATTTT	CASSPMPGAGGGNTIYF
TRBV7-3	TRBD1	many	TRBJ2-1	TGTGCCAGCAGCGTAGACAGGGTCAATGAGCAGTTCTTC	CASSVDRVNEQFF
TRBV11-3	TRBD2	many	TRBJ2-1	TGTGCCAGCAGCCCGAGGACTAGCGGGAGGGCCTTGGATGAGCAGTTCTTC	CASSPRTSGRALDEQFF
TRBV7-8	NA	many	TRBJ2-7	TGTGCCAGCAGCAGGCAACAAGGGACATATTACGAGCAGTACTTC	CASSRQQGTYYEQYF
TRBV28	NA	many	TRBJ1-4	TGTGCCAGCAGTTTTAGCCCGAACCTCGCAACTAATGAAAAACTGTTTTTT	CASSFSPNLATNEKLFF
TRBV2	TRBD1	NA	TRBJ1-4	TGTGCCAGCAGTCGCGGGACAGGGGTTGAAAAACTGTTTTTT	CASSRGTGVEKLFF
TRBV12-3/TRBV12-4	NA	many	TRBJ1-1	TGTGCCAGCAGTTTAGTCGAGGGTCGGAGATATGAAGCTTTCTTT	CASSLVEGRRYEAFF
TRBV6-4	NA	few	TRBJ2-3	TGTGCCAGCAGTGACCAGGGTTATAGCACAGATACGCAGTATTTT	CASSDQGYSTDTQYF
TRBV12-3/TRBV12-4	NA	many	TRBJ2-1	TGTGCCAGCAGTTTAGCGCGGAGAGGCGATGAGCAGTTCTTC	CASSLARRGDEQFF
TRBV3-1	TRBD2	NA	TRBJ2-1	TGTGCCAGCAGCCAAGCCGGGACTAGCGGATACAATGAGCAGTTCTTC	CASSQAGTSGYNEQFF
TRBV5-1	TRBD1	many	TRBJ2-2	TGCGCCAGCAGCAAGGGACAGGGGTTGAACACCGGGGAGCTGTTTTTT	CASSKGQGLNTGELFF
TRBV10-3	TRBD1	few	TRBJ1-1	TGTGCCTCATGGGACAGGGGGCGGACTGAAGCTTTCTTT	CASWDRGRTEAFF
TRBV27	TRBD2	many	TRBJ2-2	TGTGCCAGCAGTCCCGGGACTAGCGGGAGGTATAACACCGGGGAGCTGTTTTTT	CASSPGTSGRYNTGELFF
TRBV18	NA	NA	TRBJ1-2	TGTGCCAGCTCACCAGGGAACGAACTAAATGGCTACACCTTC	CASSPGNELNGYTF
TRBV30	NA	many	TRBJ2-2	TGTGCCTGGAAGAGAGATACAGGGGAGCTGTTTTTT	CAWKRDTGELFF
TRBV2	TRBD2	many	TRBJ2-5	TGTGCCAGCAGTGATGCTAGCGGGATGGAAGAGACCCAGTACTTC	CASSDASGMEETQYF
TRBV28	NA	few	TRBJ1-5	TGTGCCAGCAATCAACGGGATCAGCCCCGGCATTTT	CASNQRDQPRHF
TRBV27	TRBD2	many	TRBJ2-7	TGTGCCAGCAGTTTAGGGACTAGCGGTTACTACGAGCAGTACTTC	CASSLGTSGYYEQYF
TRBV5-1	NA	NA	TRBJ1-2	TGCGCCAGCAGCCTGGAGGGGAGAGGCTACACCTTC	CASSLEGRGYTF
TRBV2	NA	many	TRBJ2-7	TGTGCCAGCAGTGTGGTTTTGGGATACGAGCAGTACTTC	CASSVVLGYEQYF
TRBV30	NA	NA	TRBJ1-5	TGTGCCTGGAGCAGGGTGGGTCAGCCCCAGCATTTT	CAWSRVGQPQHF
TRBV20-1	NA	many	TRBJ1-2	TGCAGTGCTCCCTCATCTCAGGGAGATAACTATGGCTACACCTTC	CSAPSSQGDNYGYTF
TRBV2	NA	few	TRBJ2-3	TGTGCCAGCAGTAACCAATTGGGGGGAAGAAGCACAGATACGCAGTATTTT	CASSNQLGGRSTDTQYF
TRBV13	TRBD2	many	TRBJ2-7	TGTGCCAGCAGGAGAGGACTAGCGGGATTCTCCTACGAGCAGTACTTC	CASRRGLAGFSYEQYF